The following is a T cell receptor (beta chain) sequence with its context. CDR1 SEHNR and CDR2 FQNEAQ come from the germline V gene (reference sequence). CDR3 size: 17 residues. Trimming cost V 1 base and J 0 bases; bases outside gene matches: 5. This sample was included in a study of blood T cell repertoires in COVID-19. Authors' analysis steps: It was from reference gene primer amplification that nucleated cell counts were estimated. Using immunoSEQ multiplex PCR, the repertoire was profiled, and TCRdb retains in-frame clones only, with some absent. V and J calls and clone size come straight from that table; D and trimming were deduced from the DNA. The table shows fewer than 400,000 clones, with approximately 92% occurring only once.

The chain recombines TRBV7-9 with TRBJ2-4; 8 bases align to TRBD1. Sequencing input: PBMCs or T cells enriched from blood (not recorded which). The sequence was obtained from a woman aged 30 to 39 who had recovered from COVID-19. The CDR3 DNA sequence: TGTGCCAGCAGCTTAGGGGTCGACAGGGGAGCCAAAAACATTCAGTACTTC. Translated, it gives CASSLGVDRGAKNIQYF. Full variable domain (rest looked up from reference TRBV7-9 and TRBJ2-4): DTGVSQNPRHKITKRGQNVTFRCDPISEHNRLYWYRQTLGQGPEFLTYFQNEAQLEKSRLLSDRFSAERPKGSFSTLEIQRTEQGDSAMYLCASSLGVDRGAKNIQYFGAGTRLSVL.